This TCR beta chain derives from a study of early T cells in non-severe SARS-CoV-2 infection. The germline CDR1 and CDR2 sequences are MGHRA and YSYEKL. The CDR3 runs 14 residues. Trimming stripped 2 bases from V and 5 bases from J, with 12 bases between. This clonotype was recorded many times. TCRdb reanalysed the 5' RACE reads using MiXCR and keeps one entry per CDR3 protein. The sample records roughly 35,000 distinct CDR3 sequences, about 7% being singletons. The sequenced material came from whole blood. This chain links TRBV4-1 with TRBJ1-1; D perhaps matches TRBD1 (5 bases). This TCR was recovered from an adult who was a healthcare worker with PCR-confirmed SARS-CoV-2 infection or an uninfected control (not recorded which). CDR3 sequence: CASSQSGDWTEAFF. DNA of the CDR3: TGCGCCAGCAGCCAATCGGGGGATTGGACTGAAGCTTTCTTT.